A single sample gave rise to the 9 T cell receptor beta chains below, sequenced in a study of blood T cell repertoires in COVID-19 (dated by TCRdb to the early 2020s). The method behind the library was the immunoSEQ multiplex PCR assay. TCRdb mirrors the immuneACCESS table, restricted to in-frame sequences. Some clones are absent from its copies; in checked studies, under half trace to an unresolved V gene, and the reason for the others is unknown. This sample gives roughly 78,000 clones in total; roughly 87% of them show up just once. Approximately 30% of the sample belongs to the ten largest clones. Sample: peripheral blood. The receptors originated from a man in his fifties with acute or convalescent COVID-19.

CDR3 protein: CAWSVVGGTGVLNEQFF. The CDR3 DNA reads as TGTGCCTGGAGTGTAGTTGGTGGGACAGGGGTGTTGAATGAGCAGTTCTTC. This chain links TRBV30 with TRBJ2-1; 10 positions agree with TRBD1. Germline assignment: CDR1 GTSNPN and CDR2 SVGIG (reference sequence). V trimming: 0 bases; J trimming: 7 bases; junction bases outside the gene matches: 12. The length of the CDR3 is 17 residues. Drawing the rest from reference TRBV30 and TRBJ2-1, the complete variable domain is SQTIHQWPATLVQPVGSPLSLECTVEGTSNPNLYWYRQAAGRGLQLLFYSVGIGQISSEVPQNLSASRPQDRQFILSSKKLLLSDSGFYLCAWSVVGGTGVLNEQFFGPGTRLTVL.

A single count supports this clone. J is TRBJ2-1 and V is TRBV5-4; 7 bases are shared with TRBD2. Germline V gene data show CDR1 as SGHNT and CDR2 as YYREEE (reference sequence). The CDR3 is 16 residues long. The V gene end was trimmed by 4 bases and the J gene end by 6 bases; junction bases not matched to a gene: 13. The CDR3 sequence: CASSSGLEKRVNEQFF. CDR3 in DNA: TGTGCCAGCAGCAGTGGACTAGAAAAGAGGGTCAATGAGCAGTTCTTC. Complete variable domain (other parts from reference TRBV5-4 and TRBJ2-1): ETGVTQSPTHLIKTRGQQVTLRCSSQSGHNTVSWYQQALGQGPQFIFQYYREEENGRGNFPPRFSGLQFPNYSSELNVNALELDDSALYLCASSSGLEKRVNEQFFGPGTRLTVL.

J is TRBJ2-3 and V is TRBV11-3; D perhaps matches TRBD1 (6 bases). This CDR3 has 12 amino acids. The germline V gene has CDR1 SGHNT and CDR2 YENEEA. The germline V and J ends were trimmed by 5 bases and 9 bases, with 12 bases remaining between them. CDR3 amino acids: CASSEQGSTQYF. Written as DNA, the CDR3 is TGTGCCAGCAGCGAACAGGGTTCCACGCAGTATTTT.

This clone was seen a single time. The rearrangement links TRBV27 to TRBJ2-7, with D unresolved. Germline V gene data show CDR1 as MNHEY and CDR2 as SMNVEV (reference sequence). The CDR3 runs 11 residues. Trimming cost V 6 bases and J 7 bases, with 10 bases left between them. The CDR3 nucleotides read TGTGCCAGCAGGGGCGTGCTGGAGCAGTACTTC. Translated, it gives CASRGVLEQYF.

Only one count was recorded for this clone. CDR3 protein: CASSQARGYEQYF. CDR3 nucleotides: TGCGCCAGCAGCCAAGCCAGGGGCTACGAGCAGTACTTC. The V and J genes are TRBV4-1 and TRBJ2-7; tentatively, D is TRBD1 (6 bases). This CDR3 has 13 residues. Germline loops: CDR1 MGHRA, CDR2 YSYEKL. V was pared by 1 base and J by 3 bases, with 7 bases between.

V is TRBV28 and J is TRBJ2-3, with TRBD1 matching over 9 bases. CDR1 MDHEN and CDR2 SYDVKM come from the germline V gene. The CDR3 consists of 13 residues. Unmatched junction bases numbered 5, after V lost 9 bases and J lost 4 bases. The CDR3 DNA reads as TGTGCCAGTTGGACAGGGGAAGCAGATACGCAGTATTTT. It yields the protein CASWTGEADTQYF.

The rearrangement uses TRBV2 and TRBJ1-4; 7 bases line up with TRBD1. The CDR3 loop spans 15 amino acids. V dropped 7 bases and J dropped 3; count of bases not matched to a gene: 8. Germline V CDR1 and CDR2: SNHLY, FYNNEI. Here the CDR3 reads CASKEQGLSNEKLFF. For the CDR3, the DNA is TGTGCCAGCAAGGAACAGGGGTTATCTAATGAAAAACTGTTTTTT.

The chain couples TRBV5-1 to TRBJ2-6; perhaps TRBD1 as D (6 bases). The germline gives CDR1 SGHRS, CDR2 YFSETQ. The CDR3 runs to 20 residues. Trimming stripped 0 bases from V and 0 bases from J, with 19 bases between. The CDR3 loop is CASSLDDQWTAISGANVLTF. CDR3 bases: TGCGCCAGCAGCTTGGACGATCAATGGACAGCCATCTCTGGGGCCAACGTCCTGACTTTC.

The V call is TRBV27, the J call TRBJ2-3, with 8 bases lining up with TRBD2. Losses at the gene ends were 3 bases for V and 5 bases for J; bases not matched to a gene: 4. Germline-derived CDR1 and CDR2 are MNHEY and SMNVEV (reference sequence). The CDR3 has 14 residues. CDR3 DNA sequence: TGTGCCAGCAGTTTTTACGGGGGGGAAGATACGCAGTATTTT. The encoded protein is CASSFYGGEDTQYF.